The sequence of this T cell receptor (beta chain) was determined in a study of blood T cell repertoires in COVID-19. Study summary: Sources were T cells, B-cell-depleted T cells, or PBMCs; the material itself was cDNA or gDNA.

As originally analysed: Reference gene primer amplification yielded estimated nucleated cell counts. TCRdb's table, derived via immunoSEQ multiplex PCR, lists solely in-frame clones and lacks some. V and J calls and clone size come straight from that table; D and trimming were deduced from the DNA. This table holds under 65,000 clones, 91% found once. The material sequenced was peripheral blood. The sequence was collected from a human donor in a cohort sampled during active COVID-19.

CDR3 nucleotides: TGTGCCAGTAGTATAGCCGGACAGGGCGTATATGGCTACACCTTC. Residues: CASSIAGQGVYGYTF. V is TRBV19 and J is TRBJ1-2; TRBD1 aligns across 8 bases. Germline V CDR1 and CDR2: LNHDA, SQIVND (reference sequence). The CDR3 totals 15 residues. The V segment lost 1 base and the J segment 5 bases; nucleotides outside the gene matches: 6.